Below are 20 T cell receptor beta chains sequenced from a single sample in a study of cytomegalovirus exposure and HLA in healthy donors. Primers: 60 Vbeta forward and 13 Jbeta reverse. This table comes from immunoSEQ multiplex PCR, and its TCRdb copy is limited to in-frame clones, with some not included. This repertoire shows 110,000 or so clones, around 77% found once; its top ten account for approximately 5%. The source material was PBMCs. The receptors derive from a woman aged 25 to 39 in good health and CMV-seropositive.

V gene TRBV5-1 combines with J gene TRBJ1-5; no clear D gene. Trimming removed 2 bases from V and 8 bases from J, with 14 bases in between. This CDR3 has 14 amino acids. Germline CDR1 and CDR2: SGHRS and YFSETQ. The chain's CDR3 is CASSFGSGNEPQHF. In DNA, the CDR3 is TGCGCCAGCAGCTTTGGTTCCGGGAATGAGCCCCAGCATTTT. Using reference TRBV5-1 and TRBJ1-5 for the parts outside the CDR3, the full variable domain is KAGVTQTPRYLIKTRGQQVTLSCSPISGHRSVSWYQQTPGQGLQFLFEYFSETQRNKGNFPGRFSGRQFSNSRSEMNVSTLELGDSALYLCASSFGSGNEPQHFGDGTRLSIL.

V gene TRBV19 combines with J gene TRBJ2-2, with 14 positions matching TRBD2. The CDR3 runs to 17 residues. The germline CDR1 and CDR2 sequences are LNHDA and SQIVND (reference sequence). The J segment lost 1 base and the V segment lost 4 bases, leaving 2 bases of the junction unmatched. The CDR3 loop is CASSTGTSGGNTGELFF. The DNA of the CDR3 is TGTGCCAGTAGTACCGGGACTAGCGGGGGGAACACCGGGGAGCTGTTTTTT.

The gene calls are TRBV14 and TRBJ2-3, with 13 bases lining up with TRBD2. This CDR3 region has 14 residues. V gave up 6 bases and J gave up 9 bases; unmatched junction bases: 6. CDR1 SGHDN and CDR2 FVKESK come from the germline V gene. CDR3 sequence reads: CASRRTSGSHTQYF. CDR3 DNA: TGTGCCAGCAGGCGGACTAGCGGGAGCCACACGCAGTATTTT.

The chain has TRBV6-5 and TRBJ1-1; D unresolved. Germline V gives CDR1 MNHEY, CDR2 SVGAGI. The V and J ends lost 6 bases and 11 bases respectively, with 19 bases between them. The CDR3 contains 13 residues. The CDR3 nucleotides are TGTGCCAGCAGCTGGAGTACGTCGGGAGCCGCTTTCTTT. It is translated as CASSWSTSGAAFF.

The chain links TRBV30 to TRBJ2-2; 7 bases match TRBD1. Germline V CDR1 and CDR2: GTSNPN, SVGIG (reference sequence). This CDR3 has 16 amino acids. Losses at the gene ends were 3 bases for V and 1 base for J; bases not matched to a gene: 8. The CDR3 loop is CAWRAPGTENTGELFF. CDR3 DNA sequence: TGTGCCTGGAGAGCCCCCGGGACAGAGAACACCGGGGAGCTGTTTTTT.

This clone was seen more than once but under ten times. The rearrangement links TRBV6-6 to TRBJ2-3, with 14 bases aligning to TRBD2. Germline-derived CDR1 and CDR2 are MNHNY and SVGAGI (reference sequence). The CDR3 covers 15 residues. The J segment lost 6 bases and the V segment lost 5 bases, leaving 4 bases of the junction unmatched. CDR3 protein: CASSPGTSGGDTQYF. CDR3 in DNA: TGTGCCAGCAGTCCCGGGACTAGCGGGGGTGATACGCAGTATTTT.

The CDR3 spells CASSGEERWADTEAFF. The CDR3 bases are TGTGCCAGCTCGGGAGAGGAAAGGTGGGCAGACACTGAAGCTTTCTTT. This chain connects TRBV5-4 to TRBJ1-1; D is uncertain. The CDR3 sequence is 16 residues long. Germline CDR1 SGHNT, CDR2 YYREEE (reference sequence). V lost 7 bases and J lost 3, with 22 bases in between.

The rearrangement joins TRBV10-3 to TRBJ2-7; 12 nucleotides match TRBD2. Germline V gene data show CDR1 as ENHRY and CDR2 as SYGVKD. CDR3 length: 15 residues. The trim removed 3 bases at V and 6 bases at J, leaving 6 bases unmatched. Here the CDR3 DNA reads TGTGCCATCAGTGAAAGACTAGCGGGAGCCCTCGAGCAGTACTTC. Protein product: CAISERLAGALEQYF.

V usage is TRBV14 and J usage is TRBJ2-7; D possibly corresponds to TRBD1 (6 bases). The CDR3 is made up of 14 amino acids. Between the trimmed V and J ends, which lost 7 bases and 1 base, there was a span of 14 bases. Germline CDR1 reads SGHDN; CDR2 reads FVKESK. The CDR3 spells CASNFRGASYEQYF. For the CDR3, the DNA is TGTGCCAGCAACTTCAGGGGTGCGTCCTACGAGCAGTACTTC.

The chain combines TRBV5-6 with TRBJ2-5, with 10 bases matching TRBD2. V trimming: 5 bases; J trimming: 5 bases; junction bases outside the gene matches: 9. Germline assignment: CDR1 SGHDT and CDR2 YYEEEE. There are 15 residues in the CDR3. In nucleotides, the CDR3 is TGTGCCAGCAGTCAAGCGGGGGGGGGTGACGAGACCCAGTACTTC. Amino acid sequence: CASSQAGGGDETQYF. Full variable domain (remainder filled in from reference TRBV5-6 and TRBJ2-5): DAGVTQSPTHLIKTRGQQVTLRCSPKSGHDTVSWYQQALGQGPQFIFQYYEEEERQRGNFPDRFSGHQFPNYSSELNVNALLLGDSALYLCASSQAGGGDETQYFGPGTRLLVL.

The chain has TRBV10-3 and TRBJ2-6; D is possibly TRBD1 (5 bases). This CDR3 region has 13 residues. Trimming removed 11 bases from V and 2 bases from J, with 10 bases in between. Germline CDR1 ENHRY, CDR2 SYGVKD. The CDR3 is CAATGTGANVLTF. Here the CDR3 DNA reads TGTGCCGCAACAGGAACTGGGGCCAACGTCCTGACTTTC.

The chain has TRBV6-1 and TRBJ2-7, with D uncertain. Germline V gives CDR1 MNHNS, CDR2 SASEGT. This CDR3 comprises 11 residues. The V end was cut by 5 bases, the J end by 4 bases, with 6 bases between. Written as DNA, the CDR3 is TGTGCCAGCAGTATAATATACGAGCAGTACTTC. Protein sequence: CASSIIYEQYF.

The count of this clone is one. The V gene is TRBV10-3, the J gene TRBJ1-2; TRBD1 aligns across 8 bases. The CDR3 is 14 residues long. V gave up 6 bases and J gave up 1 base; unmatched junction bases: 4. The V gene's germline CDR1 is ENHRY and CDR2 SYGVKD. The CDR3 DNA reads TGTGCCATCAGCCTACAGGGGGTTAACTATGGCTACACCTTC. Its translation: CAISLQGVNYGYTF.

This sequence joins TRBV12-5 and TRBJ1-5, with 8 positions matching TRBD1. With V trimmed by 0 bases and J by 0 bases, 25 bases remained unmatched. The CDR3 sequence is 24 residues long. Germline values: CDR1 LGHNT, CDR2 FRNRAP. CDR3 sequence (DNA): TGTGCTAGTGGTTTGGTAAAGAAAATTGAACGGGACAGGTTCCTAGACTATAGCAATCAGCCCCAGCATTTT. It specifies CASGLVKKIERDRFLDYSNQPQHF.

V is TRBV19 and J is TRBJ1-2; 12 bases fit TRBD1. With 0 bases clipped from V and 7 bases from J, the junction kept 9 bases outside the gene matches. The germline V gene has CDR1 LNHDA and CDR2 SQIVND (reference sequence). The CDR3 contains 17 residues. The CDR3 DNA sequence: TGTGCCAGTAGTATAGATCCGGGACAGGGGGCGTTGGGTGGCTACACCTTC. Protein: CASSIDPGQGALGGYTF.

The genes are TRBV5-8 and TRBJ1-6, with D maybe TRBD1 (5 bases). V dropped 0 bases and J dropped 4 bases, with 14 bases sitting between them. The CDR3 consists of 17 residues. CDR1 and CDR2 (germline): SGHTS, YDEGEE. The CDR3 is CASSLVSAGRYNSPLHF. The CDR3, as DNA: TGTGCCAGCAGCTTGGTTTCCGCGGGACGATATAATTCACCCCTCCACTTT.

This clone has just one count. The rearrangement uses TRBV12-2 and TRBJ1-5. TRBV12-2 is classified as a pseudogene. The CDR3 runs to 16 residues. The DNA of the CDR3 is TGTGCAAGTCGCCCGATTCGTTGTAGCTGCAATCAGCCCCAGCATTTT. It yields the protein CASRPIRCSCNQPQHF.

The chain recombines TRBV16 with TRBJ1-3; D remains unclear. The CDR3 runs 17 residues. V was trimmed by 1 base and J by 0 bases, leaving 13 bases between them. The germline CDR1 and CDR2 sequences are KGHSY and FQNENV. Written as DNA, the CDR3 is TGTGCCAGCAGCCAATTTGGAGCAGCCAGCTCTGGAAACACCATATATTTT. This encodes CASSQFGAASSGNTIYF.

The chain joins TRBV6-6 to TRBJ1-1; the match to TRBD1 covers 8 bases. Germline CDR1 MNHNY, CDR2 SVGAGI (reference sequence). V was pared by 7 bases and J by 2 bases, with 12 bases of the junction left unmatched. The CDR3 runs to 16 residues. The chain's CDR3 is CASTYIRAGGNTEAFF. The CDR3 DNA is TGTGCCAGCACATACATCCGGGCAGGGGGCAACACTGAAGCTTTCTTT.

The rearrangement joins TRBV10-1 to TRBJ2-7; 11 bases are shared with TRBD2. This CDR3 comprises 15 residues. The V gene end was trimmed by 6 bases and the J gene end by 3 bases; junction bases not matched to a gene: 7. The germline V gene has CDR1 WNHNN and CDR2 SYGVQD (reference sequence). The CDR3 region has the DNA TGCGCCAGCAGCCTGGGACTAGCGGCAAGCTACGAGCAGTACTTC. Translation gives CASSLGLAASYEQYF.